Listed below are T cell receptor beta chains from one sample, sequenced in a study of OX40 agonist ivuxolimab in advanced cancers. The method was immunoSEQ multiplex PCR; TCRdb's version includes in-frame clones alone and lacks a portion of them. Of tens of thousands of clones listed, 82% are singletons. This sample comprised CD4+ or CD8+ T cells sorted from blood, obtained in a trial of the OX40 agonist ivuxolimab. The receptors come from an adult with an advanced solid tumor such as melanoma, head and neck, liver or kidney cancer. Each CDR3 is given without its conserved first and last residue.

>TRBJ1-1|TRBV7-8
ASSRWDRGRMGTEAF
>TRBJ1-3|TRBV7-2
ASSWGRSSGNTIY
>TRBJ2-7|TRBV5-1
ASSLAWGGAGEQY
>TRBJ2-2|TRBV30
AWSVEQGLF
>TRBJ2-3|TRBV7-9
ASSLDRSTDTQY
>TRBJ2-1|TRBV19
ASSIGLAASDEQF
>TRBJ1-3|TRBV4-2
ASSQVRAGNSGNTIY
>TRBJ2-7|TRBV18
ASSPSDTREQY
>TRBJ2-2|TRBV18
ASSSGTGGTGELF
>TRBJ1-1|TRBV2
ASSEMAGAAF
>TRBJ1-1|TRBV5-5
ASSWQGAARTEAF
>TRBJ2-7|TRBV7-9
ASSLGVLYEQY
>TRBJ2-1|TRBV5-6
ASSRNYRGQF
>TRBJ1-5|TRBV28
ASRIPTEPQH
>TRBJ1-3|TRBV5-4
ASSLGGLSGNTIY
>TRBJ2-7|TRBV20-1
SASGSFEQY
>TRBJ1-1|TRBV9
ASSVGGGEAF
>TRBJ1-6|TRBV30
AWSVGGESPLH
>TRBJ1-1|TRBV7-2
ASSLYGGGTEAF
>TRBJ2-3|TRBV5-1
ASSLLGRGGTDTQY
>TRBJ1-1|TRBV5-6
ASSLGYGGNTEAF
>TRBJ2-7|TRBV7-2
ASSSPLLEQY
>TRBJ1-5|TRBV29-1
SVVVGGYGGPQH
>TRBJ1-1|TRBV30
AWKGGGTEAF
>TRBJ1-1|TRBV9
ASSPRGQKGTEAF
>TRBJ2-2|TRBV7-6
ASSPRPGQGSGELF
>TRBJ2-5|TRBV18
ASSPPFREETQY
>TRBJ2-1|TRBV6-1
ASTLGQGVNEQF
>TRBJ1-1|TRBV6-1
ASSELGQTRSTEAF
>TRBJ2-7|TRBV7-9
ASSSSSGGLYEQY
>TRBJ2-3|TRBV5-1
ASSPHSGGASTDTQY
>TRBJ2-6|TRBV6-6
ASTLAGANVLT
>TRBJ1-1|TRBV11-2
ASSLDPGTSAAF
>TRBJ1-4|TRBV4-1
ASSQGQTNEKLF
>TRBJ1-2|TRBV19
ATQTGLGYGYT
>TRBJ2-2|TRBV6-1
ASSENDRGGELF
>TRBJ2-1|TRBV15
ATSRDPVAAANEQF
>TRBJ2-2|TRBV19
ASSIEGRTGELF
>TRBJ1-2|TRBV5-5
ASSFGVQPNYGYT
>TRBJ1-5|TRBV19
ASSGLNQPQH
>TRBJ1-1|TRBV5-1
ASSLGGVEGGAF
>TRBJ1-1|TRBV5-6
ASSFVLSNTEAF
>TRBJ1-2|TRBV11-2
ASTPRGSQSPHGYT
>TRBJ1-2|TRBV5-1
ASTVGTGPVYGYT
>TRBJ1-1|TRBV5-1
ASSFGQRSEAF
>TRBJ2-2|TRBV5-1
ASSLVSNTGELF
>-|TRBV5-1
ASSLAAGPLMYEQY
>TRBJ1-4|TRBV4-3
ASSRSGEPGEKLF
>TRBJ1-5|TRBV6-6
ASSYLQGPGNQPQH
>TRBJ2-7|TRBV19
ASSNTLIGGEQY
>TRBJ1-5|TRBV30
AWSGGRNQPQH
>TRBJ2-3|TRBV7-2
ASSLDTSTDTQY
>TRBJ2-3|TRBV5-1
ASSLGTLTTDTQY
>TRBJ2-3|TRBV4-2
ASSQKSSTDTQY
>TRBJ1-2|TRBV15
ATSRDGQGVRYGYT
>TRBJ1-1|TRBV2
ASTLGGRVGITEAF
>TRBJ2-5|TRBV5-1
ASSLLLAGEETQY
>TRBJ1-2|TRBV28
ASKGGSSIYGYT
>TRBJ2-7|TRBV18
ASSVTEYYEQY
>TRBJ1-1|TRBV25-1
ASSEFSFRGNTEAF